This T cell receptor beta chain was sequenced during a study of cytomegalovirus exposure and HLA in healthy donors. Study conclusions and caveats: In a later analysis, HLA-associated beta chains showed higher expansion and lower generation probabilities than comparable chains. Prior analysis indicated that the majority of TCR beta V segments exhibited productivity approximately 87% or approximately 30% of the time. TCR beta chains numbering 150 to 200 were designated cytomegalovirus-associated.

This clone occurred a few times. Its antigen is as yet unknown. CDR3 length: 16 residues. Germline V gives CDR1 KGHSH, CDR2 LQKENI. V lost 3 bases and J 1 base, leaving 13 bases between the germline ends. It was with 60 Vbeta and 13 Jbeta primers that the PCR ran. Some clones are missing from TCRdb's copy, which holds only in-frame ones; the method was immunoSEQ multiplex PCR. The sample yields around 190,000 clones, approximately 85% seen once. This clonotype was sampled from a woman in her 50s in good health and CMV-seronegative. This rearrangement joins TRBV18 to TRBJ2-1; weak D call: TRBD1 (6 bases). Specimen: PBMCs. In nucleotides, the CDR3 is TGTGCCAGCTCACCCCAGGGGCAGGGATCCTACAATGAGCAGTTCTTC. Amino acid sequence: CASSPQGQGSYNEQFF.